The clone carrying this T cell receptor (beta chain) came up a few times. Antigen specificity is unknown. J was trimmed by 1 base and V by 2 bases; bases with no gene match: 5. The CDR3 extends over 17 amino acids. Germline CDR1 is MNHEY and CDR2 is SVGEGT. The sample belongs to a study of T cell responses to AZD1222 COVID-19 vaccine. Study results and limitations: Repertoires were obtained only post-peak T cell response. Close to half of all spike-specific TCRs reportedly target regions of the variants that are unmutated. Across the whole spike, CD4 TCRs peaked at regions 160-218 and 743-854.

Sequencing was performed with immunoSEQ multiplex PCR; in TCRdb, only in-frame clones are kept and a portion is missing. The sample contains some 120,000 clones, 75% to 90% of which appear only once. The receptor comes from an adult who received the AZD1222 COVID-19 vaccine. The sample was peripheral blood, taken 28 days after the second AZD1222 dose. The chain links TRBV6-2 or TRBV6-3 to TRBJ1-5, with 10 bases lining up with TRBD1. Here the CDR3 reads CASSYRTGGGSNQPQHF. CDR3 DNA sequence: TGTGCCAGCAGTTACCGGACAGGGGGAGGAAGCAATCAGCCCCAGCATTTT.